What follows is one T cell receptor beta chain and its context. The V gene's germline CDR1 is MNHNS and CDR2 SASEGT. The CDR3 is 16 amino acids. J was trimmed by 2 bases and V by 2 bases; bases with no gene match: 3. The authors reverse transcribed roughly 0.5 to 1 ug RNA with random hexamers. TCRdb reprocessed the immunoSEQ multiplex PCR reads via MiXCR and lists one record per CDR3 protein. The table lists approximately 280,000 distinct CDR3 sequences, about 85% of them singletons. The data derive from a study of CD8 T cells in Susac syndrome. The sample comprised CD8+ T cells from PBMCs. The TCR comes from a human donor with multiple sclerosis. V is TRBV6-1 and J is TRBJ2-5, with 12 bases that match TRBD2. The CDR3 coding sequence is TGTGCCAGCAGTGAACGACTAGCGGGGGAACAAGAGACCCAGTACTTC. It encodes CASSERLAGEQETQYF.